This entry describes one T cell receptor beta chain. Its antigen is undetermined. A read error may explain this, as a much larger clone is one base away. Germline CDR1 and CDR2: SGHTA and FQGNSA. Trimming took 5 bases from V and 12 from J, leaving 19 bases between them. The CDR3 spans 13 residues. The data are from a study of prognosis after radiotherapy for stage I lung cancer. Study-wide background: None of the non-small cell lung cancer patients was considered medically operable.

Study-level points and caveats: Among patients who developed distant metastases, Shannon entropy after stereotactic body radiation therapy was lower. Gene usage of TRBV and TRBJ reportedly differed between patients with and without metastases.

Peripheral blood, approximately 6 milliliters per draw, was collected at each of two time points. Two-round multiplex PCR amplified TCR beta CDR3 from genomic DNA. The first PCR round targeted every TRBV and TRBJ gene with specific primers. TCRdb reanalysed the multiplex PCR reads using MiXCR and keeps one entry per CDR3 protein. Of around 13,000 distinct CDR3 sequences in the sample, 43% are singletons; the top ten hold 40%. This TCR was recovered from a donor aged 50 or older with non-small cell lung cancer. The chain couples TRBV7-2 to TRBJ1-1; the D gene is possibly TRBD1 (6 bases). Sequenced here: PBMCs, sampled before or after stereotactic body radiation therapy (not recorded which). The CDR3 region is CASSSVQGMITFF. CDR3 bases: TGTGCCAGCAGCAGCGTACAGGGTATGATAACTTTCTTT. Full variable domain (outside the CDR3, taken from reference TRBV7-2 and TRBJ1-1): GAGVSQSPSNKVTEKGKDVELRCDPISGHTALYWYRQSLGQGLEFLIYFQGNSAPDKSGLPSDRFSAERTGGSVSTLTIQRTQQEDSAVYLCASSSVQGMITFFGQGTRLTVV.